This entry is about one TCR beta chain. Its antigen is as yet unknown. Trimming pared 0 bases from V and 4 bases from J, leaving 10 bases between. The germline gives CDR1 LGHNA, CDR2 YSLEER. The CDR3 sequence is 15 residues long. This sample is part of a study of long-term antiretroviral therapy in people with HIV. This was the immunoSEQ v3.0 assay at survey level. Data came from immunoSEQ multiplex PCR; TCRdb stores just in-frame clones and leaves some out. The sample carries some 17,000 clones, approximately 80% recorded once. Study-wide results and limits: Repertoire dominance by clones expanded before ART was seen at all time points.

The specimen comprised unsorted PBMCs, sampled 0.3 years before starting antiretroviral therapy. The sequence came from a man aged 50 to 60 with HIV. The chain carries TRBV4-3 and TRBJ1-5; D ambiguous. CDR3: CASSQDFSRNQPQHF. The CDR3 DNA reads TGCGCCAGCAGCCAAGATTTTTCCAGAAATCAGCCCCAGCATTTT.